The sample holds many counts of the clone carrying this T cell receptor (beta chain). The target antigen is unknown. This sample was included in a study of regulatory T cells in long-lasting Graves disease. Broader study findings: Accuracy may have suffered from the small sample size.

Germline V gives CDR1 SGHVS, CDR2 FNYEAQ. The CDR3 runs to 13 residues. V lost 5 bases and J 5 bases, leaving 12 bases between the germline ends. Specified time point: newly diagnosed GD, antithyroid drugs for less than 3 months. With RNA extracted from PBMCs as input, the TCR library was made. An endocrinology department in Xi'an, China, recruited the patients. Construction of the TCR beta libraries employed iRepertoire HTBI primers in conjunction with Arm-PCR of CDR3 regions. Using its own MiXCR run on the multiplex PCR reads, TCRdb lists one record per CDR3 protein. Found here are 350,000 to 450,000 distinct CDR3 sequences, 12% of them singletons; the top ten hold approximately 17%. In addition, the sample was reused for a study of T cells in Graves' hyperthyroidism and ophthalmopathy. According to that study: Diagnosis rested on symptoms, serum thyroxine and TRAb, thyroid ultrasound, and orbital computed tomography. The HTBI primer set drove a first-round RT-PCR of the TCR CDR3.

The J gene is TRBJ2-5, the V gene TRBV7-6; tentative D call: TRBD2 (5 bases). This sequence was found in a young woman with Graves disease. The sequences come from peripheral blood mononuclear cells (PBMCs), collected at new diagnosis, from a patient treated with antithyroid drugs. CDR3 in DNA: TGTGCCAGCAGCATTAGCGCCTTCGAGACCCAGTACTTC. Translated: CASSISAFETQYF.